A single sample gave rise to the 30 T cell receptor beta chains below, sequenced in a study of blood T cell repertoires in COVID-19. Here immunoSEQ multiplex PCR was the method, and the copy in TCRdb shows in-frame clones only, minus some. This table has 250,000 to 300,000 clones, approximately 92% appearing once. Sample: PBMCs or T cells enriched from blood (not recorded which). These receptors originate from a woman between 25 and 40 years old who had recovered from COVID-19.

J is TRBJ2-7 and V is TRBV9; 9 nucleotides align to TRBD1. Germline V gene lookup returns CDR1 SGDLS and CDR2 YYNGEE. V shed 5 bases, J shed 5 bases, and the junction held 8 bases outside the gene matches. This CDR3 has 14 amino acids. The CDR3 sequence: CASSVRDRVHEQYF. The CDR3 DNA sequence: TGTGCCAGCAGTGTCCGGGACAGGGTACACGAGCAGTACTTC.

The chain recombines TRBV25-1 with TRBJ1-2, with unresolved D. Germline V gene lookup returns CDR1 MGHDK and CDR2 SYGVNS. This CDR3 is 13 amino acids long. Trimming took 1 base from V and 8 from J, leaving 11 bases between them. DNA of the CDR3: TGTGCCAGCAGTGAATTTGGCGAGGGAGGCTACACCTTC. The encoded protein is CASSEFGEGGYTF.

In this sample, this clone turned up once. The rearrangement links TRBV29-1 to TRBJ2-7; TRBD1 might be the D (5 bases). CDR1 and CDR2 from the germline V gene are SQVTM and ANQGSEA. Trimming left V 4 bases short and J 6 bases short, with 16 bases between. This CDR3 has 13 residues. The CDR3 coding sequence is TGCAGCGTTGTGATAGGGGCTGTAGGCGAGCAGTACTTC. It specifies CSVVIGAVGEQYF.

The genes are TRBV28 and TRBJ2-2, with 8 bases matching TRBD2. From germline, CDR1 is MDHEN and CDR2 SYDVKM. The junction had 12 bases not matched to a gene; V was cut back by 1 base and J by 5 bases. The CDR3 consists of 18 residues. CDR3 coding DNA: TGTGCCAGCAGTTTATTGAAGGGAGCGGGAGTTGGAACCGGGGAGCTGTTTTTT. Translating it yields CASSLLKGAGVGTGELFF.

J is TRBJ2-3 and V is TRBV11-2, with D unresolved. The CDR3 consists of 15 residues. Germline V CDR1 and CDR2: SGHAT, FQNNGV. V was shortened by 0 bases and J by 6 bases, with 13 bases between the two germline ends. CDR3 DNA: TGTGCCAGCAGCTTAGATGGCAGTTTGTCCGATACGCAGTATTTT. Its protein is CASSLDGSLSDTQYF.

The chain recombines TRBV7-2 with TRBJ2-5; TRBD2 agrees at 8 bases. The trim removed 3 bases at V and 3 bases at J, leaving 3 bases unmatched. CDR1 and CDR2 from the germline V gene are SGHTA and FQGNSA. The CDR3 runs 14 residues. The CDR3: CASSFQLAEETQYF. As DNA, the CDR3 is TGTGCCAGCAGCTTCCAACTAGCGGAAGAGACCCAGTACTTC.

V and J are TRBV24-1 and TRBJ2-5; D gene uncertain. From germline, CDR1 is KGHDR and CDR2 SFDVKD. The CDR3 sequence is 15 residues long. Trimming took 4 bases from V and 0 from J, leaving 11 bases between them. Written as DNA, the CDR3 is TGTGCCACCAGTGACTCTACAGACCACCAAGAGACCCAGTACTTC. Its translation is CATSDSTDHQETQYF.

Concerning this clone: Different DNA sequences within this sample yield the same CDR3. This sequence joins TRBV7-9 and TRBJ1-5, with D perhaps TRBD1 (6 bases). V lost 3 bases and J lost 2, with 8 bases in between. In germline, CDR1 is SEHNR, CDR2 FQNEAQ (reference sequence). This CDR3 spans 14 amino acids. The CDR3 here is CASSLDRGNQPQHF. CDR3 in DNA: TGTGCCAGCAGCTTGGACAGAGGCAATCAGCCCCAGCATTTT. Using reference TRBV7-9 and TRBJ1-5 for the parts outside the CDR3, the full variable domain is DTGVSQNPRHKITKRGQNVTFRCDPISEHNRLYWYRQTLGQGPEFLTYFQNEAQLEKSRLLSDRFSAERPKGSFSTLEIQRTEQGDSAMYLCASSLDRGNQPQHFGDGTRLSIL.

V and J are TRBV28 and TRBJ1-4; 10 nucleotides match TRBD1. With V trimmed by 6 bases and J by 8 bases, 6 bases remained unmatched. The germline gives CDR1 MDHEN, CDR2 SYDVKM. This CDR3 is 14 amino acids long. This CDR3 reads CASSPGTGEEKLFF. CDR3 in DNA: TGTGCCAGCAGCCCCGGGACAGGGGAAGAAAAACTGTTTTTT.

This chain connects TRBV30 to TRBJ1-1; D is possibly TRBD1 (6 bases). Germline V CDR1 and CDR2: GTSNPN, SVGIG (reference sequence). This CDR3 has 14 residues. The germline V and J ends were trimmed by 4 bases and 1 base, with 13 bases remaining between them. CDR3 residues: CAWNKGQKNTEAFF. The CDR3 DNA follows: TGTGCCTGGAATAAGGGACAAAAGAACACTGAAGCTTTCTTT. The full variable domain, rest sourced from reference TRBV30 and TRBJ1-1, is SQTIHQWPATLVQPVGSPLSLECTVEGTSNPNLYWYRQAAGRGLQLLFYSVGIGQISSEVPQNLSASRPQDRQFILSSKKLLLSDSGFYLCAWNKGQKNTEAFFGQGTRLTVV.

The rearrangement links TRBV11-2 to TRBJ2-7, with 7 bases that match TRBD2. CDR1 is SGHAT and CDR2 is FQNNGV in the germline V gene. Germline trimming cut 3 bases from V and 3 bases from J; bases unmatched to any gene: 5. CDR3 length: 14 amino acids. In DNA, the CDR3 is TGTGCCAGCAGCTTCATCGGACTAGTCTACGAGCAGTACTTC. Encoded protein: CASSFIGLVYEQYF.

This chain joins TRBV2 and TRBJ2-1; 10 bases line up with TRBD1. There are 12 residues in the CDR3. CDR1 SNHLY and CDR2 FYNNEI come from the germline V gene. J was trimmed by 9 bases and V by 7 bases; bases with no gene match: 3. CDR3 bases: TGTGCCAGCAAACGGGACAGGGGTGAGCAGTTCTTC. Its translation: CASKRDRGEQFF. The entire variable domain, with the rest obtained from reference TRBV2 and TRBJ2-1, is as follows: EPEVTQTPSHQVTQMGQEVILRCVPISNHLYFYWYRQILGQKVEFLVSFYNNEISEKSEIFDDQFSVERPDGSNFTLKIRSTKLEDSAMYFCASKRDRGEQFFGPGTRLTVL.

CDR3 coding DNA: TGTGCCAGTAGTATAGTGCCCACACTAGCGGAGCAGTTCTTC. It translates to CASSIVPTLAEQFF. The chain joins TRBV19 to TRBJ2-1, with 7 bases that match TRBD2. There are 14 residues in the CDR3. The V and J ends lost 1 base and 10 bases, in that order; junction bases with no gene match: 7. CDR1 and CDR2 (germline): LNHDA, SQIVND (reference sequence).

This rearrangement joins TRBV25-1 to TRBJ1-6, with TRBD1 matching over 7 bases. Germline values: CDR1 MGHDK, CDR2 SYGVNS. This CDR3 spans 16 amino acids. V shed 3 bases and J 8 bases; nucleotides not matched to a gene: 10. In DNA, the CDR3 is TGTGCCAGCAGTGACCTTTCCGGGACAGCCTATTCACCCCTCCACTTT. Encoded protein: CASSDLSGTAYSPLHF.

The chain employs TRBV5-6 and TRBJ1-1; tentatively, D is TRBD1 (6 bases). Germline CDR1 SGHDT, CDR2 YYEEEE. V lost 4 bases, J lost 1 base, and 11 bases lay in between. CDR3 length: 14 residues. The CDR3 nucleotides are TGTGCCAGCAGCCGGGGACAACCGAACACTGAAGCTTTCTTT. Its translation is CASSRGQPNTEAFF.

The chain joins TRBV30 to TRBJ1-5; D is possibly TRBD1 (6 bases). Germline-derived CDR1 and CDR2 are GTSNPN and SVGIG (reference sequence). This CDR3 spans 14 amino acids. Trimming stripped 0 bases from V and 2 bases from J, with 8 bases between. The chain's CDR3 is CAWSVGAGNQPQHF. In nucleotides, the CDR3 is TGTGCCTGGAGTGTGGGGGCTGGCAATCAGCCCCAGCATTTT.

The chain links TRBV29-1 to TRBJ1-4; 8 nucleotides agree with TRBD1. CDR3 length equals 14 residues. J lost 6 bases, V lost 0 bases, and 3 bases had no gene match. Germline CDR1 and CDR2: SQVTM and ANQGSEA. CDR3 sequence: CSVEERGQDEKLFF. The CDR3 coding sequence is TGCAGCGTTGAAGAAAGGGGACAGGATGAAAAACTGTTTTTT.

The chain uses TRBV7-2 and TRBJ2-7, with D tentatively TRBD1 (7 bases). The V gene lost 5 bases and the J gene lost 6 bases, with 17 bases spanning the gap. The V gene's germline CDR1 is SGHTA and CDR2 FQGNSA. The CDR3 runs to 14 residues. The CDR3 protein is CASSPKTGTVEQYF. The CDR3 DNA sequence: TGTGCCAGCAGCCCGAAGACAGGGACTGTCGAGCAGTACTTC.

Only one count was recorded for this clone. This sequence joins TRBV6-4 and TRBJ2-2, with 13 bases aligning to TRBD2. The V segment lost 4 bases and the J segment 4 bases; nucleotides outside the gene matches: 0. Germline lookup yields CDR1 MRHNA and CDR2 SNTAGT. CDR3 length: 15 residues. This chain's CDR3 is CASSGLAGGTGELFF. The CDR3 DNA sequence: TGTGCCAGCAGTGGACTAGCGGGAGGCACCGGGGAGCTGTTTTTT.

The chain joins TRBV9 to TRBJ2-1; D possibly corresponds to TRBD1 (5 bases). Per germline, CDR1 SGDLS and CDR2 YYNGEE. V was clipped by 5 bases and J by 0 bases, with 15 bases between them. The CDR3 contains 16 residues. This CDR3 reads CASRGRATHSYNEQFF. In DNA, the CDR3 is TGTGCCAGCAGGGGCAGGGCGACCCACTCCTACAATGAGCAGTTCTTC.

The chain uses TRBV5-1 and TRBJ2-7; 9 bases match TRBD1. CDR3 length equals 16 residues. After removal of 2 bases from V and 6 bases from J, the junction contained 12 bases not matched to a gene. Germline CDR1 is SGHRS and CDR2 is YFSETQ. The chain's CDR3 is CASSLFPTGGESEQYF. The CDR3 bases are TGCGCCAGCAGCTTATTCCCTACAGGGGGCGAATCCGAGCAGTACTTC. Drawing the rest from reference TRBV5-1 and TRBJ2-7, the complete variable domain is KAGVTQTPRYLIKTRGQQVTLSCSPISGHRSVSWYQQTPGQGLQFLFEYFSETQRNKGNFPGRFSGRQFSNSRSEMNVSTLELGDSALYLCASSLFPTGGESEQYFGPGTRLTVT.

The J gene is TRBJ2-5, the V gene TRBV5-1; 8 bases agree with TRBD2. The junction had 10 bases not matched to a gene; V was cut back by 3 bases and J by 3 bases. The CDR3 is made up of 16 amino acids. The germline V gene encodes CDR1 SGHRS and CDR2 YFSETQ. The CDR3 DNA is TGCGCCAGCAGCTCACTTTCACCAGCGGGAGAAGAGACCCAGTACTTC. Protein sequence: CASSSLSPAGEETQYF.

The chain couples TRBV18 to TRBJ1-5; the D gene is possibly TRBD1 (5 bases). Germline loops: CDR1 KGHSH, CDR2 LQKENI. V lost 1 base, J lost 3 bases, and 16 bases lay in between. This CDR3 region has 17 residues. The CDR3 nucleotides are TGTGCCAGCTCACCACGAAGAGGAGGGGCCGACAATCAGCCCCAGCATTTT. This gives the protein CASSPRRGGADNQPQHF.

The chain recombines TRBV28 with TRBJ1-4, with 10 bases identical to TRBD1. Germline V gene sequence: CDR1 MDHEN, CDR2 SYDVKM. The CDR3 loop spans 15 amino acids. V was clipped by 2 bases and J by 11 bases; unmatched bases: 8. CDR3 amino acids: CASSLPGTGEYKLFF. The CDR3, as DNA: TGTGCCAGCAGTTTACCTGGGACAGGGGAGTACAAACTGTTTTTT.

Of note for this clone: This sample also contains other DNA sequences that code for the same CDR3. This chain connects TRBV27 to TRBJ2-7; 11 nucleotides agree with TRBD2. V lost 6 bases to trimming and J lost 3 bases; unmatched junction nucleotides: 1. The CDR3 runs to 13 residues. Germline loops: CDR1 MNHEY, CDR2 SMNVEV (reference sequence). This chain's CDR3 is CASRTSGSYEQYF. DNA for the CDR3: TGTGCCAGCAGAACTAGCGGGAGCTACGAGCAGTACTTC.

The V gene is TRBV2, the J gene TRBJ2-3, with 7 nucleotides matching TRBD2. Germline trimming cut 1 base from V and 0 bases from J; bases unmatched to any gene: 10. This CDR3 contains 18 residues. Looked up from germline, CDR1 is SNHLY and CDR2 is FYNNEI. The CDR3 reads CASSEGLAMGISTDTQYF. CDR3 DNA sequence: TGTGCCAGCAGTGAAGGACTAGCTATGGGGATTAGCACAGATACGCAGTATTTT.

V gene TRBV30 combines with J gene TRBJ2-7; 9 bases are shared with TRBD1. This CDR3 has 17 amino acids. V was clipped by 1 base and J by 2 bases; unmatched bases: 12. Germline V gene lookup returns CDR1 GTSNPN and CDR2 SVGIG (reference sequence). CDR3 region: CAWSAETDRGFPYEQYF. The DNA for the CDR3 is TGTGCCTGGAGTGCTGAAACAGACAGGGGGTTCCCCTACGAGCAGTACTTC.

For this clone: Other DNA sequences of this sample code for an identical CDR3. This chain joins TRBV4-3 and TRBJ2-6, with TRBD1 identical over 7 bases. V was pared by 3 bases and J by 2 bases, with 4 bases of the junction left unmatched. CDR1 is LGHNA and CDR2 is YSLEER in the germline V gene. The CDR3 sequence is 16 residues long. The CDR3 reads CASSHLTGAGANVLTF. CDR3 nucleotides: TGCGCCAGCAGCCACCTAACAGGGGCTGGGGCCAACGTCCTGACTTTC.

This clone was found a few times. The V gene is TRBV6-2 or TRBV6-3, the J gene TRBJ2-7, with D possibly TRBD1 on 5 matching bases. This CDR3 spans 13 amino acids. CDR1 is MNHEY and CDR2 is SVGEGT in the germline V gene. Trimming took off 4 bases at V and 6 bases at J, with 13 bases between the two ends. The CDR3 protein is CASSFGASSEQYF. As DNA, the CDR3 is TGTGCCAGCAGTTTTGGGGCTTCGAGCGAGCAGTACTTC.

This clone was detected only a few times. The chain has TRBV12-3 or TRBV12-4 and TRBJ1-2; D is uncertain. V lost 2 bases to trimming and J lost 2 bases, with 6 bases between them. CDR3 length: 13 amino acids. CDR3: CASSLKSNYGYTF. In nucleotides, the CDR3 is TGTGCCAGCAGTTTAAAGAGCAACTATGGCTACACCTTC.